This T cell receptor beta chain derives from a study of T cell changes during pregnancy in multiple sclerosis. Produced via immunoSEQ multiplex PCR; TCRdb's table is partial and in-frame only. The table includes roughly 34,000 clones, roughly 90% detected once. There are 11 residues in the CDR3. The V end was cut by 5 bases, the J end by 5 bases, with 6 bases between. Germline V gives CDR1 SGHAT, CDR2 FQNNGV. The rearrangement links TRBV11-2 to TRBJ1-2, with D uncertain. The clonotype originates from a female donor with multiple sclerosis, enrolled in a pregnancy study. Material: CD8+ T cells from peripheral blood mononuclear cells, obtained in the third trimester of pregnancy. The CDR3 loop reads CASSSLYGYTF. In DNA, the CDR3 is TGTGCCAGCAGCAGCCTTTATGGCTACACCTTC.